A selection of T cell receptor beta chains follows, all from one sample in a study of T cells after yellow fever vaccination. TCRdb re-called the 5' RACE reads through MiXCR, storing one row per CDR3 protein. The table includes nearly 350,000 distinct CDR3 sequences, roughly 8% detected once. Material: PBMCs, obtained about 41 days after the first yellow fever vaccination. Every receptor here comes from a young man who received the YFV17D yellow fever vaccine. Each CDR3 is given with its conserved first and last residue. A D gene is named only where the DNA matches it firmly. Size tells how often a clone was seen (once, few, many) or the class of an expanded clone, and some rows leave it out.

V gene	clone size	D gene	J gene	CDR3 DNA	CDR3 protein
TRBV5-1	many	-	TRBJ2-1	TGCGCCAGCAGCTTGGCCGCAGGGCCCTACAATGAGCAGTTCTTC	CASSLAAGPYNEQFF
TRBV20-1	few	-	TRBJ2-2	TGCAGTGCTAGGAACAGCGCGAACACCGGGGAGCTGTTTTTT	CSARNSANTGELFF
TRBV4-3	-	TRBD1	TRBJ1-1	TGCGCCAGCAGCCAAGATATTATAGGGACAGAGAACACTGAAGCTTTCTTT	CASSQDIIGTENTEAFF
TRBV15	-	-	TRBJ2-1	TGTGCCACCAGCAGGGTACTAGTTTACAATGAGCAGTTCTTC	CATSRVLVYNEQFF
TRBV20-1	few	-	TRBJ2-5	TGCAGTGAACAGGGTTCCCGGGAAGAGACCCAGTACTTC	CSEQGSREETQYF
TRBV4-1	-	-	TRBJ2-2	TGCGCCAGCAGCCAGTTCTCTGCAAACACCGGGGAGCTGTTTTTT	CASSQFSANTGELFF
TRBV5-6	-	-	TRBJ1-5	TGTGCCAGCAGCGGGGGGCCTAATCAGCCCCAGCATTTT	CASSGGPNQPQHF
TRBV23-1	few	-	TRBJ1-5	TGCGCCAGCAGTCTAGGACGGAGAGGCTCTCCCCAGCATTTT	CASSLGRRGSPQHF
TRBV4-1	-	-	TRBJ1-5	TGCGCCAGCAGCCAAGGAAGAGGGCAGGTTAATCAGCCCCAGCATTTT	CASSQGRGQVNQPQHF
TRBV24-1	-	TRBD2	TRBJ2-1	TGTGCCACCAGTGAATCGGGGGGGGCCGGAGATGAGCAGTTCTTC	CATSESGGAGDEQFF
TRBV7-8	-	TRBD1	TRBJ2-5	TGTGCCAGCAGCTTAGGTTGGACAGGGGAACAAGAGACCCAGTACTTC	CASSLGWTGEQETQYF
TRBV15	few	-	TRBJ2-3	TGTGCCACCAGCAGAGGGGTGGATACGCAGTATTTT	CATSRGVDTQYF
TRBV29-1	many	TRBD1	TRBJ1-1	TGCAGCGTTCGACAGGGCTTGAACACTGAAGCTTTCTTT	CSVRQGLNTEAFF
TRBV19	-	TRBD1	TRBJ1-1	TGTGCCAGTAGTGCGGGATACAGGGGGGCGGACACTGAAGCTTTCTTT	CASSAGYRGADTEAFF
TRBV5-1	few	-	TRBJ1-2	TGCGCCAGCGCAACGGAGAACAGGGCCTATGGCTACACCTTC	CASATENRAYGYTF
TRBV20-1	-	TRBD2	TRBJ2-1	TGCAGTGCTATAACTACTAGCGGGGGGGACAATGAGCAGTTCTTC	CSAITTSGGDNEQFF
TRBV5-1	few	-	TRBJ1-2	TGCGCCAGCAGCTTGGGGGGATCGGACTATGGCTACACCTTC	CASSLGGSDYGYTF
TRBV5-1	-	-	TRBJ1-2	TGCGCCAGCAGCTTGGCTGGGCAAGGCTACACCTTC	CASSLAGQGYTF
TRBV5-1	-	TRBD2	TRBJ2-3	TGCGCCAGCAGCTTGGGCGGGGGGCCGGCAGATACGCAGTATTTT	CASSLGGGPADTQYF
TRBV28	-	-	TRBJ1-1	TGTGCCAGCAGTTTCGAGGTCCAGGCTTTCTTT	CASSFEVQAFF
TRBV5-1	-	TRBD1	TRBJ2-1	TGCGCCAGCAGCTTACGCCCGGGACAGGGACATGAGCAGTTCTTC	CASSLRPGQGHEQFF
TRBV9	-	-	TRBJ1-6	TGTGCCAGCAGTGTGACCACGGGCATTTCACCCCTCCACTTT	CASSVTTGISPLHF
TRBV6-2/TRBV6-3	-	-	TRBJ2-1	TGTGCCAGCTACCGAGGGCGGACGTACAATGAGCAGTTCTTC	CASYRGRTYNEQFF
TRBV6-5	many	-	TRBJ2-1	TGTGCCAGCAGTTTCCGGGACGGAAACAATGAGCAGTTCTTC	CASSFRDGNNEQFF
TRBV10-3	few	TRBD1	TRBJ1-2	TGTGCCATCAGTGAGGGACAGGGAACGAATGGCTACACCTTC	CAISEGQGTNGYTF
TRBV5-1	-	TRBD2	TRBJ2-1	TGCGCCAGCAGCTTGGAGGGGCTTGGTAGCGGGGGGATTGAGCAGTTCTTC	CASSLEGLGSGGIEQFF
TRBV5-1	many	-	TRBJ1-1	TGCGCCAGCAGCGGCGGCCCAGGGGCGGACACTGAAGCTTTCTTT	CASSGGPGADTEAFF
TRBV28	few	TRBD1	TRBJ1-6	TGTGCCAGCAGGACCGGACAGGGGGCCAATTCACCCCTCCACTTT	CASRTGQGANSPLHF
TRBV11-2	-	-	TRBJ2-1	TGTGCCAGCAGCTTCCCTCGGGAATCAGCTGAGGACAGCGATTACAATGAGCAGTTCTTC	CASSFPRESAEDSDYNEQFF
TRBV5-1	few	-	TRBJ2-3	TGCGCCAGCAGTCCCCAGGGCTCGGCAGATACGCAGTATTTT	CASSPQGSADTQYF
TRBV12-3/TRBV12-4	many	-	TRBJ2-5	TGTGCCAGCAGTTTGGCCGGCAAAGAGACCCAGTACTTC	CASSLAGKETQYF
TRBV11-2	many	-	TRBJ2-3	TGTGCCAGCAGCTACACAGATACGCAGTATTTT	CASSYTDTQYF
TRBV29-1	-	-	TRBJ1-2	TGCAGCGTTGACTTGGACGGGAACTATGGCTACACCTTC	CSVDLDGNYGYTF
TRBV7-2	-	-	TRBJ2-1	TGTGCCAGCAGCTTAGTCCTAGAAGGGAATGAGCAGTTCTTC	CASSLVLEGNEQFF
TRBV7-2	few	TRBD2	TRBJ2-3	TGTGCCAGCAGCCCGCCTTGGGGGGGGGGAGATACGCAGTATTTT	CASSPPWGGGDTQYF
TRBV27	-	-	TRBJ1-4	TGTGCCAGCACTTTAAGCGGACAGAGTTTTGAAAAACTGTTTTTT	CASTLSGQSFEKLFF
TRBV5-1	few	-	TRBJ2-2	TGCGCCAGCAGCTTCGGGACTCCGAACACCGGGGAGCTGTTTTTT	CASSFGTPNTGELFF
TRBV20-1	-	TRBD2	TRBJ2-1	TGCTGTGCTAGAGGGGCTAGCGGGGAGTCCTACAATGAGCAGTTCTTC	CCARGASGESYNEQFF
TRBV7-9	-	-	TRBJ2-2	TGTGCCAGCAGCTCAGAGGCGGGGGCGTACGGGGAGCTGTTTTTT	CASSSEAGAYGELFF
TRBV29-1	many	-	TRBJ2-5	TGCAGCGTTGACCCCGGGGCGAGGGAGACCCAGTACTTC	CSVDPGARETQYF
TRBV9	-	-	TRBJ2-7	TGTGCCAGCAGCGCAAGGGCAGGGACGGGAGAGCAGTACTTC	CASSARAGTGEQYF
TRBV3-1	-	-	TRBJ2-7	TGTGCCAGCAGTAGCCGGGACACGGGGAACTACGAGCAGTACTTC	CASSSRDTGNYEQYF
TRBV4-3	few	TRBD2	TRBJ2-1	TGCGCCAGCAGCCAAGTGGGCGAGCGGGGGGGCGATGAGCAGTTCTTC	CASSQVGERGGDEQFF
TRBV10-3	few	-	TRBJ2-1	TGTGCCACGGAGGGGGGGTGGTACAATGAGCAGTTCTTC	CATEGGWYNEQFF
TRBV12-3/TRBV12-4	-	TRBD1	TRBJ1-2	TGTGCCAGCAGTTTCCCTGGACAGGGGATGGTTTCTCATGGCTACACCTTC	CASSFPGQGMVSHGYTF
TRBV29-1	-	TRBD1	TRBJ1-2	TGCAGCGTTGACAGGGGACAGGGATATGGCTACACCTTC	CSVDRGQGYGYTF
TRBV5-1	few	-	TRBJ2-7	TGCGCCAGCAGCTTGGCCGAAGGGGGGGCCGACCCCTACGAGCAGTACTTC	CASSLAEGGADPYEQYF
TRBV5-1	-	-	TRBJ2-5	TGCGCCAGCAGCTTGGGACAGGAAACGGAGACCCAGTACTTC	CASSLGQETETQYF
TRBV5-4	few	-	TRBJ2-3	TGTGCCAGCAGTATTGGCGGGGCCGTCACAGATACGCAGTATTTT	CASSIGGAVTDTQYF
TRBV6-1	many	TRBD2	TRBJ2-1	TGTGCCAGCAGTAAACTAGCGGGGGGTTACAATGAGCAGTTCTTC	CASSKLAGGYNEQFF
TRBV5-4	-	TRBD1	TRBJ1-2	TGTGTCAGCAGCGGAGGGACAGTCGATTATGGCTACACCTTC	CVSSGGTVDYGYTF
TRBV28	many	-	TRBJ1-1	TGTGCCAGCATCTCACCGGGGGGCGAAGCTTTCTTT	CASISPGGEAFF
TRBV14	few	TRBD2	TRBJ2-5	TGTGCCAGCAGCCAAGATCAGGGACTAGCGGGCCAGACCCAGTACTTC	CASSQDQGLAGQTQYF
TRBV6-1	-	TRBD1	TRBJ1-5	TGTGCCAGCAGTCGGGGGAGACAGGGGGCACGCAATCAGCCCCAGCATTTT	CASSRGRQGARNQPQHF
TRBV7-9	-	-	TRBJ2-5	TGTGCCAGCAGCTCCGGCATAGGAGGGATCAGCCAAGAGACCCAGTACTTC	CASSSGIGGISQETQYF
TRBV3-1	few	-	TRBJ2-2	TGTGCCAGCAGTAGTAGCGATCGCACCGGGGAGCTGTTTTTT	CASSSSDRTGELFF
TRBV7-8	-	TRBD2	TRBJ2-3	TGTGCCAGCAGCTTAGGAGGGACTAGCGGCTACACAGATACGCAGTATTTT	CASSLGGTSGYTDTQYF
TRBV5-1	-	TRBD1	TRBJ2-4	TGCGCCAGCAGCCCCCTGACAGGGGGCAACGGCATTCAGTACTTC	CASSPLTGGNGIQYF
TRBV6-5	-	-	TRBJ2-2	TGTGCCAGCAGTTACTGGGGGGCCGGGATCGGGGAGCTGTTTTTT	CASSYWGAGIGELFF